This T cell receptor beta chain was documented in a study of cytomegalovirus exposure and HLA in healthy donors. This PCR relied on a set of 60 Vbeta primers and 13 Jbeta primers. Using immunoSEQ multiplex PCR, the repertoire was profiled, and TCRdb retains in-frame clones only, with some absent. This sample has about 190,000 clones, with about four fifths found just once. Findings and caveats of the study: A later analysis found TCR association rates differed by HLA locus, highest for DRB1 and lowest for HLA-C.

After removal of 5 bases from V and 3 bases from J, the junction contained 6 bases not matched to a gene. Germline CDR1 reads SGHVS; CDR2 reads FNYEAQ. The CDR3 has 16 residues. In regard to this clone: Its antigen is as yet unknown.

Sequenced material: PBMCs. The genes are TRBV7-6 and TRBJ2-2; 10 positions match TRBD2. This TCR was recovered from a woman in her 30s in good health and CMV-seropositive. In DNA, the CDR3 is TGTGCCAGCAGCCGCAGCGGGAGGGAGGACACCGGGGAGCTGTTTTTT. This encodes CASSRSGREDTGELFF. The entire variable domain, with the rest obtained from reference TRBV7-6 and TRBJ2-2, is as follows: GAGVSQSPRYKVTKRGQDVALRCDPISGHVSLYWYRQALGQGPEFLTYFNYEAQQDKSGLPNDRFSAERPEGSISTLTIQRTEQRDSAMYRCASSRSGREDTGELFFGEGSRLTVL.